This T cell receptor (beta chain) appears in the sequencing data of a study of shared clonotypes between healthy human individuals. Naive CD8 cells, CD45RO-negative and positively selected for CCR7, excluded terminally differentiated effector memory CD45RA+ cells. Several immunoSEQ plates received, in even portions, the genomic DNA of each subset. Source study methods: Filtering differed since immunoSEQ provided only junctions, with no quality scores. Libraries were prepared by immunoSEQ multiplex PCR; TCRdb keeps only in-frame clonotypes and omits some of them. The DNA gave D and trimming, while V, J and clone size come from that table. The table has over 750,000 clones, approximately 97% seen once. The V gene lost 3 bases and the J gene lost 2 bases, with 5 bases spanning the gap. The CDR3 contains 12 residues. Germline V CDR1 and CDR2: WSHSY, SAAADI. Study observations and caveats: Of the naive CD4 clonotypes, roughly 5% were shared across several donors.

A word on this clone: Its antigen is as yet unknown. The sample holds other DNA sequences that translate to the same CDR3.

The genes are TRBV10-2 and TRBJ2-7; D ambiguous. Input material: naive CD8+ T cells sorted from blood. The clonotype comes from a man aged 25-45 years in good health. In nucleotides, the CDR3 is TGCGCCAGCAGTGATAGGGCCTACGAGCAGTACTTC. Translating it yields CASSDRAYEQYF.